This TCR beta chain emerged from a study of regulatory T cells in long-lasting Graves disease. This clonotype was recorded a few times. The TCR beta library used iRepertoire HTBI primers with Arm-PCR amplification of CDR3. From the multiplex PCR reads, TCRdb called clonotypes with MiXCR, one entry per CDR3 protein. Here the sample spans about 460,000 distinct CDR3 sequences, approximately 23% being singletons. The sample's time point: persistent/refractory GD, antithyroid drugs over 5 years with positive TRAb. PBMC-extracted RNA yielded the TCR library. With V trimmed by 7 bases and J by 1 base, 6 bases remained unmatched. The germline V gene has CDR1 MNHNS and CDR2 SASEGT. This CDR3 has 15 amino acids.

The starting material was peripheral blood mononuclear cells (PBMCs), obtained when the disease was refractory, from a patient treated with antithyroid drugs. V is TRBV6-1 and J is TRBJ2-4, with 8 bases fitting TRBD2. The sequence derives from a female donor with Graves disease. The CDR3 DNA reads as TGTGCCAGCAACGGGGGGGCCTTCGCCAAAAACATTCAGTACTTC. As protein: CASNGGAFAKNIQYF.